This T cell receptor beta chain derives from a study of T cells in Graves' hyperthyroidism and ophthalmopathy. There were TCR beta CDR3 regions amplified from RNA transcripts. First-round RT-PCR with HTBI primers amplified the TCR CDR3 region. TCRdb independently ran MiXCR on the multiplex PCR reads; one entry per CDR3 protein. The data contain around 280,000 distinct CDR3 sequences, roughly 13% of them singletons. Exclusion of patients followed from uncontrolled infection, other autoimmune disease, pregnancy or lactation. This clonotype was seen many times. The TCR originated in a woman aged 40 to 50 with Graves' hyperthyroidism. Material: blood.

CDR3 region: CASSTHHRGGDTQYF. The CDR3 DNA reads as TGTGCCAGCAGCACCCACCACAGGGGTGGAGATACGCAGTATTTT. V is TRBV9 and J is TRBJ2-3; 7 nucleotides line up with TRBD1. Trimming at V came to 4 bases and at J to 5 bases, leaving 10 bases not matched to a gene. The CDR3 runs to 15 residues. CDR1 and CDR2 from the germline V gene are SGDLS and YYNGEE.